What follows are 20 T cell receptor beta chains derived from one specimen sequenced in a study. MiXCR was run by TCRdb on the RT-PCR reads, yielding one entry per CDR3 protein. Among about 680,000 distinct CDR3 sequences listed, 12% to 15% were seen once. Material for sequencing was memory CD4+ T cells from blood. These TCRs come from a female donor in good health, serving as a healthy control.

The V gene is TRBV4-1, the J gene TRBJ1-1, with TRBD1 matching over 8 bases. Germline V lookup: CDR1 MGHRA, CDR2 YSYEKL. V lost 3 bases to trimming and J lost 0 bases; unmatched junction nucleotides: 6. This CDR3 contains 16 residues. CDR3 DNA: TGCGCCAGCAGCCAGGACAGGGCGAACATGAACACTGAAGCTTTCTTT. It specifies CASSQDRANMNTEAFF.

The rearrangement uses TRBV6-6 and TRBJ1-1, with 7 bases matching TRBD1. CDR1 is MNHNY, CDR2 SVGAGI, per germline (reference sequence). Germline trimming cut 10 bases from V and 1 base from J; bases unmatched to any gene: 15. CDR3 length: 16 amino acids. This chain's CDR3 is CATSGGGRGPNTEAFF. The DNA of the CDR3 is TGTGCCACCTCAGGGGGGGGCAGGGGACCGAACACTGAAGCTTTCTTT.

As regards this clonotype: A much larger clonotype is one base distant, so this may be a read error. For the CDR3, the DNA is TGTGCCAGCACCCTGGCCGGGACAGCCTACAATAAGCAGTTCTTC. It yields the protein CASTLAGTAYNKQFF. The genes are TRBV6-2 or TRBV6-3 and TRBJ2-1, with TRBD1 matching 7 bases. CDR1 and CDR2 from the germline V gene are MNHEY and SVGEGT. There are 15 residues in the CDR3.

The chain has TRBV20-1 and TRBJ1-1; D unclear. The CDR3 extends over 11 amino acids. V was clipped by 5 bases and J by 3 bases, with 7 bases between them. Germline assignment: CDR1 DFQATT and CDR2 SNEGSKA (reference sequence). The CDR3 bases are TGCAGTGCTCTGGTAGACACTGAAGCTTTCTTT. Protein sequence: CSALVDTEAFF.

This chain joins TRBV11-2 and TRBJ1-2, with 10 bases matching TRBD1. The CDR3 extends over 15 amino acids. Germline V CDR1 and CDR2: SGHAT, FQNNGV. The junction had 6 bases not matched to a gene; V was cut back by 4 bases and J by 4 bases. The CDR3 DNA follows: TGTGCCAGCAGCTCCGGGACAGGGGTCGTCTATGGCTACACCTTC. Translated: CASSSGTGVVYGYTF.

The CDR3 DNA sequence: TGTGCCAGCAGCCAAGGCATCCTAGCGGAGCAGTTCTTC. Protein: CASSQGILAEQFF. The V call is TRBV3-1, the J call TRBJ2-1; tentatively, D is TRBD2 (6 bases). Trimming removed 1 base from V and 10 bases from J, with 11 bases in between. Germline assignment: CDR1 LGHDT and CDR2 YNNKEL (reference sequence). This CDR3 comprises 13 residues.

This clonotype was detected many times. The chain carries TRBV5-1 and TRBJ2-3; D is possibly TRBD1 (5 bases). Germline V gene data show CDR1 as SGHRS and CDR2 as YFSETQ. V dropped 4 bases and J dropped 0 bases, with 12 bases sitting between them. The CDR3 spans 15 residues. The CDR3 DNA reads TGCGCCAGCAGCATACAGGACCCGAGCACAGATACGCAGTATTTT. This translates into CASSIQDPSTDTQYF.

This clonotype occurred many times. The chain recombines TRBV5-1 with TRBJ2-1; 9 positions agree with TRBD1. This CDR3 spans 15 amino acids. Germline values: CDR1 SGHRS, CDR2 YFSETQ. V shed 3 bases, J shed 8 bases, and the junction held 9 bases outside the gene matches. The chain's CDR3 is CASSSQPTGGDEQFF. CDR3 nucleotides: TGCGCCAGCAGCTCACAACCTACAGGGGGCGATGAGCAGTTCTTC.

This clonotype appeared a few times. The J gene is TRBJ1-4, the V gene TRBV5-6, with D uncertain. V lost 0 bases to trimming and J lost 6 bases, with 9 bases between them. This CDR3 is 14 amino acids long. Germline values: CDR1 SGHDT, CDR2 YYEEEE. Written as DNA, the CDR3 is TGTGCCAGCAGCTTGGTAAAAGCGGATGAAAAACTGTTTTTT. Translation gives CASSLVKADEKLFF.

In this sample, this clonotype turned up a few times. J is TRBJ2-7 and V is TRBV6-8; D is perhaps TRBD2 (5 bases). Germline lookup yields CDR1 MNHGY and CDR2 SAAAGT. The CDR3 extends over 15 amino acids. V was trimmed by 9 bases and J by 4 bases, leaving 22 bases between them. The CDR3 loop is CARGRGLPDLYEQYF. CDR3 nucleotides: TGTGCCAGGGGGAGAGGGCTGCCAGACCTGTACGAGCAGTACTTC.

This chain links TRBV20-1 with TRBJ1-5, with unresolved D. The CDR3 runs 13 residues. V was cut by 3 bases and J by 5 bases, with 11 bases left in between. The germline V gene encodes CDR1 DFQATT and CDR2 SNEGSKA (reference sequence). The chain's CDR3 is CSASTGNDQPQHF. As DNA, the CDR3 is TGCAGTGCTAGCACGGGCAATGATCAGCCCCAGCATTTT.

This sequence joins TRBV6-2 or TRBV6-3 and TRBJ1-2, with TRBD1 identical over 7 bases. The CDR3 consists of 15 residues. Germline V gives CDR1 MNHEY, CDR2 SVGEGT. Trimming took 2 bases from V and 6 from J; bases not matched to a gene: 9. CDR3 protein: CASSYVTGRGDGYTF. The CDR3 region has the DNA TGTGCCAGCAGTTACGTGACAGGGAGAGGGGATGGCTACACCTTC.

This clonotype was detected once. V gene TRBV5-1 combines with J gene TRBJ2-7; 14 bases are shared with TRBD2. With 4 bases clipped from V and 0 bases from J, the junction kept 6 bases outside the gene matches. Per the germline V gene, CDR1 is SGHRS and CDR2 is YFSETQ. CDR3 length: 17 residues. The CDR3 sequence: CASSGGLAGVNSYEQYF. The CDR3 region has the DNA TGCGCCAGCAGCGGGGGACTAGCGGGAGTTAACTCCTACGAGCAGTACTTC.

DNA for the CDR3: TGTGCCAGCACGTTCCGAAACACCGGGGAGCTGTTTTTT. Protein: CASTFRNTGELFF. V gene TRBV7-2 combines with J gene TRBJ2-2, with no clear D. CDR3 size: 13 residues. Germline loops: CDR1 SGHTA, CDR2 FQGNSA. V lost 7 bases and J lost 2, with 8 bases in between.

This clonotype was counted between two and nine times. This chain links TRBV6-5 with TRBJ1-5; no firm D call. The V gene lost 8 bases and the J gene lost 4 bases, with 9 bases spanning the gap. The CDR3 is 12 residues long. The V gene's germline CDR1 is MNHEY and CDR2 SVGAGI. CDR3 residues: CASGYENQPQHF. CDR3 in DNA: TGTGCCAGCGGGTACGAAAATCAGCCCCAGCATTTT.

V and J are TRBV7-9 and TRBJ1-1; possibly TRBD1 for D (5 bases). The ends were cut back, 6 bases at V and 1 base at J, with 15 bases in the middle. In germline, CDR1 is SEHNR, CDR2 FQNEAQ (reference sequence). The CDR3 sequence is 15 residues long. CDR3 residues: CASRLKDSSNTEAFF. The DNA of the CDR3 is TGTGCCAGCAGACTTAAAGACAGCTCGAACACTGAAGCTTTCTTT.

In its sample, this clonotype was seen a few times. The CDR3 region has the DNA TGCGCCAGCAGCTTGGAGGATTCCGTGAACACTGAAGCTTTCTTT. The encoded protein is CASSLEDSVNTEAFF. V is TRBV5-1 and J is TRBJ1-1; D remains unclear. CDR1 and CDR2 (germline): SGHRS, YFSETQ. V was shortened by 0 bases and J by 0 bases, with 9 bases between the two germline ends. This CDR3 spans 15 amino acids. Variable domain in full (rest from reference TRBV5-1 and TRBJ1-1): KAGVTQTPRYLIKTRGQQVTLSCSPISGHRSVSWYQQTPGQGLQFLFEYFSETQRNKGNFPGRFSGRQFSNSRSEMNVSTLELGDSALYLCASSLEDSVNTEAFFGQGTRLTVV.

This clonotype was observed a few times. V is TRBV20-1 and J is TRBJ2-7; 10 bases align to TRBD1. This CDR3 spans 13 amino acids. The junction had 6 bases not matched to a gene; V was cut back by 5 bases and J by 5 bases. Germline-derived CDR1 and CDR2 are DFQATT and SNEGSKA (reference sequence). The CDR3 spells CSAWTGGVDEQYF. DNA for the CDR3: TGCAGTGCTTGGACAGGGGGTGTCGACGAGCAGTACTTC.

This clonotype has more than one count but fewer than ten. The CDR3 DNA is TGTGCCAGCAGCCAAGAAGGGACTAGCGGAGAAGAGACCCAGTACTTC. Protein sequence: CASSQEGTSGEETQYF. The chain links TRBV4-2 to TRBJ2-5; 11 bases align to TRBD2. Germline V gene sequence: CDR1 LGHNA, CDR2 YNFKEQ. The CDR3 length is 16 residues. Losses at the gene ends were 0 bases for V and 3 bases for J; bases not matched to a gene: 3.

The chain employs TRBV18 and TRBJ1-6; a weak D match, TRBD1 (6 bases). V gave up 1 base and J gave up 5 bases, with 12 bases separating them. CDR1 and CDR2 from the germline V gene are KGHSH and LQKENI. The CDR3 totals 16 residues. CDR3 coding DNA: TGTGCCAGCTCACCACGGTCAGGGGAAAATAATTCACCCCTCCACTTT. Translating it yields CASSPRSGENNSPLHF.